The source of this T cell receptor (beta chain) is a study of blood T cell repertoires in COVID-19. Clones were sequenced by immunoSEQ multiplex PCR, and TCRdb holds only the in-frame ones, with some missing. Of just over 60,000 clones detected, 70% to 85% appear once; the ten largest clones hold over 20%. Germline V lookup: CDR1 SGHAT, CDR2 FQNNGV. Trimming shortened V by 0 bases and J by 5 bases, and 7 bases separated the two germline ends. The CDR3 is 13 residues long. The source material was peripheral blood. The J gene is TRBJ1-1, the V gene TRBV11-2; D is possibly TRBD1 (6 bases). This TCR was recovered from a woman older than 75 with active or convalescent COVID-19. In nucleotides, the CDR3 is TGTGCCAGCAGCTTAGAGCAGGGGACTGAAGCTTTCTTT. Translated: CASSLEQGTEAFF. Drawing the rest from reference TRBV11-2 and TRBJ1-1, the complete variable domain is EAGVAQSPRYKIIEKRQSVAFWCNPISGHATLYWYQQILGQGPKLLIQFQNNGVVDDSQLPKDRFSAERLKGVDSTLKIQPAKLEDSAVYLCASSLEQGTEAFFGQGTRLTVV.